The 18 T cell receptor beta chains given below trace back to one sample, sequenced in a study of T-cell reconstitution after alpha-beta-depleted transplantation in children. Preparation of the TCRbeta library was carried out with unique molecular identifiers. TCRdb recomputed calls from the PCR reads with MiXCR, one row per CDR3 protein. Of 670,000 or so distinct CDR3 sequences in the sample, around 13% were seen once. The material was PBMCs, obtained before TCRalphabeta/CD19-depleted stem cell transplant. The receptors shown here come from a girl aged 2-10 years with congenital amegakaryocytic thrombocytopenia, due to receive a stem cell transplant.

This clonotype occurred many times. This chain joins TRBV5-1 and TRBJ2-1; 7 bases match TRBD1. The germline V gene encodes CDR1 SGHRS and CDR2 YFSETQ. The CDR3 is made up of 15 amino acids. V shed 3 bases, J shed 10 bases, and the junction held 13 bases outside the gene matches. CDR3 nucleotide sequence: TGCGCCAGCAGCTCCCGGGACAGTGGGTTCGGGGAGCAGTTCTTC. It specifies CASSSRDSGFGEQFF.

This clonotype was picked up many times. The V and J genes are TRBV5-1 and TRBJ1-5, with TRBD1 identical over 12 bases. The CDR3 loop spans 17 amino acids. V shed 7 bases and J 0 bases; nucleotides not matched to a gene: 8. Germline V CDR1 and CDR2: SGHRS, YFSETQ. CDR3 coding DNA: TGCGCCAGCCCGGGACAGGGGGCAAAAACTAGCAATCAGCCCCAGCATTTT. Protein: CASPGQGAKTSNQPQHF.

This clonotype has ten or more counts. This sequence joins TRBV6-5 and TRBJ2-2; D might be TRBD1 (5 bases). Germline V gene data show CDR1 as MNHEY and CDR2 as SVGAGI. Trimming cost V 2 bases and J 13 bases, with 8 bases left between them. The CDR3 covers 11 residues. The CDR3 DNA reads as TGTGCCAGCAGTTACGCAGGGTTGCTGTTTTTT. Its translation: CASSYAGLLFF.

The CDR3 sequence: CASSLIRDRGPGEKLFF. The CDR3 DNA reads TGTGCCAGCAGCTTAATAAGGGACAGGGGCCCCGGCGAAAAACTGTTTTTT. J is TRBJ1-4 and V is TRBV7-3; TRBD1 matches at 10 bases. This CDR3 comprises 17 residues. The V gene's germline CDR1 is SGHTA and CDR2 FQGTGA. The junction had 10 bases not matched to a gene; V was cut back by 1 base and J by 8 bases.

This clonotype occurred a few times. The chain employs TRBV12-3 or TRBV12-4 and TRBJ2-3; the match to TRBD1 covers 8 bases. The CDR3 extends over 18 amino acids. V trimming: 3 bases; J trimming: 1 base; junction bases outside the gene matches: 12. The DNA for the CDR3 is TGTGCCAGCAGTTTCGGCACTAATCCGGGACAGGGCACAGATACGCAGTATTTT. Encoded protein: CASSFGTNPGQGTDTQYF.

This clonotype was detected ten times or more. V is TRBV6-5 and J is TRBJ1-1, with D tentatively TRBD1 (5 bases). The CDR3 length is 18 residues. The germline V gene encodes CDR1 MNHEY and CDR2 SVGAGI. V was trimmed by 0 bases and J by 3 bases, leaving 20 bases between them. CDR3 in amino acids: CASSYSSLMGPGDTEAFF. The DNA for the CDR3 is TGTGCCAGCAGTTACTCTAGTCTGATGGGGCCGGGGGACACTGAAGCTTTCTTT.

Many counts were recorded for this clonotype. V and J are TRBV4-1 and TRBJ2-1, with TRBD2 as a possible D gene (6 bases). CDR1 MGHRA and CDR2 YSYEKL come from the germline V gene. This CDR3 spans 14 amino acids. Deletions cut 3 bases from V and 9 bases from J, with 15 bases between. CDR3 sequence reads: CASSHSTSLAEQFF. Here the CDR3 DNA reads TGCGCCAGCAGCCATTCGACTAGTTTGGCTGAGCAGTTCTTC.

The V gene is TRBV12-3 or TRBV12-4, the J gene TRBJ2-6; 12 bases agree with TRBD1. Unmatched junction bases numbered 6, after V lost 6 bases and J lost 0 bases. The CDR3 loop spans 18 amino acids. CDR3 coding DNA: TGTGCCAGCAGAGCCGGGACAGGGGGCCTCTCTGGGGCCAACGTCCTGACTTTC. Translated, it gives CASRAGTGGLSGANVLTF.

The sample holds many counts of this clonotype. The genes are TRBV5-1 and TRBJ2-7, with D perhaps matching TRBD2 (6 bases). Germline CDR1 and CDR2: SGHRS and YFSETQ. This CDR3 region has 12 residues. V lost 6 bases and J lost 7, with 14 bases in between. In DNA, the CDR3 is TGCGCCAGCATCTCTACCCGGGGGGAGCAGTACTTC. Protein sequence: CASISTRGEQYF.

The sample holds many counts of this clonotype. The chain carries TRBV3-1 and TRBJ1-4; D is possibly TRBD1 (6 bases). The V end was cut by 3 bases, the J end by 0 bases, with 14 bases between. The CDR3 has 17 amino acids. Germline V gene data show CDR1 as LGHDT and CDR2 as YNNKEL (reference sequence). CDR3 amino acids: CASSQLTGLATNEKLFF. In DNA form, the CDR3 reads TGTGCCAGCAGCCAGCTAACAGGGCTTGCAACTAATGAAAAACTGTTTTTT.

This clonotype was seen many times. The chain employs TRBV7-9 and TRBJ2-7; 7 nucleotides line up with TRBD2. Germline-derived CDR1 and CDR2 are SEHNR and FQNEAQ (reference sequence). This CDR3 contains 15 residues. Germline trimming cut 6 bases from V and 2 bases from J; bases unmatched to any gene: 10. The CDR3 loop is CASSVAGVGTYEQYF. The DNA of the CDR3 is TGTGCCAGCAGTGTAGCGGGCGTGGGGACCTACGAGCAGTACTTC.

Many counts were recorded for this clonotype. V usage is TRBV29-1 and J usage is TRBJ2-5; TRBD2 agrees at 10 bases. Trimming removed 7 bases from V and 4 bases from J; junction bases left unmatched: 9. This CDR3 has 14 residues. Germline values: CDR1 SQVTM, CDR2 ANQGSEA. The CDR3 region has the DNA TGCAGCGGTTTTAGCGGGAGGCGTGCAGAGACCCAGTACTTC. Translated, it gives CSGFSGRRAETQYF.

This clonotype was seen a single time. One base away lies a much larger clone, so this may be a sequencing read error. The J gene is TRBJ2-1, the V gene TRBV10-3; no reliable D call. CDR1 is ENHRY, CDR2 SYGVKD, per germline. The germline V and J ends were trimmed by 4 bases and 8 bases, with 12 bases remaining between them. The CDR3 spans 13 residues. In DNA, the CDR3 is TGTGCCATCAGTGGTCGCGAGGCGCATGAGCAGTTCTTC. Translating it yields CAISGREAHEQFF.

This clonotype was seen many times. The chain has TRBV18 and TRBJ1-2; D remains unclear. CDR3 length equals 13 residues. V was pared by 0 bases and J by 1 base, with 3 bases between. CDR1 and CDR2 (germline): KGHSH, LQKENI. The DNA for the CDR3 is TGTGCCAGCTCACCACCCGTTAACTATGGCTACACCTTC. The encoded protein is CASSPPVNYGYTF.

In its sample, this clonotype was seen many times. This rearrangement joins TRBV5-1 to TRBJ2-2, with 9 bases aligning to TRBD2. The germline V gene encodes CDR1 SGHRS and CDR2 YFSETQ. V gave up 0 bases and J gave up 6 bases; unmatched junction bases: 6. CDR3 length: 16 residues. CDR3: CASSLEAGGPSGELFF. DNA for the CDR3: TGCGCCAGCAGCTTGGAGGCGGGAGGGCCATCCGGGGAGCTGTTTTTT.

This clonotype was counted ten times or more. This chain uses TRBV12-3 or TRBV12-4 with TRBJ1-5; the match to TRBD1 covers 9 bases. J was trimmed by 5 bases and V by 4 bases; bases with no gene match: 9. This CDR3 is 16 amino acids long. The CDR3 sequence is CASSSEQGAKDQPQHF. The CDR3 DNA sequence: TGTGCCAGCAGTTCAGAACAGGGGGCTAAGGATCAGCCCCAGCATTTT.

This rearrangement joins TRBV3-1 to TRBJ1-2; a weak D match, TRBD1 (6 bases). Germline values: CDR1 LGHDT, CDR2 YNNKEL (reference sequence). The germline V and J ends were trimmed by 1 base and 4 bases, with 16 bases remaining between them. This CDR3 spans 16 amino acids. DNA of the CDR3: TGTGCCAGCAGCCAAGTAGCGGGACATGATTTCTATGGCTACACCTTC. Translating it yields CASSQVAGHDFYGYTF.

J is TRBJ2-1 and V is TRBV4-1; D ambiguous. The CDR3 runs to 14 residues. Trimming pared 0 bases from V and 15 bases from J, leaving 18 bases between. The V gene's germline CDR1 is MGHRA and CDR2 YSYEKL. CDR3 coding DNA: TGCGCCAGCAGCCAAGATTTGGCTTTAGAGAACGGGTTCTTC. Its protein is CASSQDLALENGFF.